These T cell receptor beta chains were read from a single sample in a study of blood T cell repertoires in COVID-19. The data were produced by immunoSEQ multiplex PCR, yet TCRdb's version contains in-frame clones alone and is incomplete. The sample records about 70,000 clones, 86% being singletons. Sequenced input: peripheral blood. The receptors derive from a man between 65 and 79 years old with active COVID-19. CDR3s include the opening cysteine and the closing phenylalanine or tryptophan.

v_call,j_call,cdr3_aa
TRBV19,TRBJ2-1,CASSSSGKGEQFF
TRBV11-2,TRBJ2-7,CASSHPETPGSYEQYF
TRBV11-2,TRBJ2-7,CASSPRTGPGEQYF
TRBV4-1,TRBJ2-7,CASSQDRGIPYEQYF
TRBV28,TRBJ2-7,CASRPTGQGDGEQYF
TRBV9,TRBJ2-7,CASSVRGSGSYEQYF
TRBV27,TRBJ2-7,CASSPAGWASYEQYF
TRBV18,TRBJ2-1,CASSPSGIYNEQFF
TRBV15,TRBJ2-3,CATQQGGDTQYF
TRBV27,TRBJ1-3,CASSAGQGNTIYF
TRBV19,TRBJ1-2,CASSPAGTGPGAF
TRBV19,TRBJ2-1,CASSIGRGIYNEQFF
TRBV5-1,TRBJ2-3,CASSFLGSEVLTDTQYF
TRBV30,TRBJ2-1,CAWSGGVPYNEQFF
TRBV4-3,TRBJ2-7,CASSQEAGLREQYF
TRBV4-3,TRBJ1-1,CASSQDRPAGGNTEAFF
TRBV6-5,TRBJ2-5,CASSYEARGAAETQYF
TRBV19,TRBJ2-2,CASTPLAPNTGELFF
TRBV15,TRBJ2-1,CATSSADRGWYNEQFF
TRBV5-1,TRBJ2-7,CASSGSGLGGYEQYF
TRBV10-2,TRBJ2-7,CASGLAGGAYEQYF
TRBV18,TRBJ2-2,CASSPRRTENTGELFF